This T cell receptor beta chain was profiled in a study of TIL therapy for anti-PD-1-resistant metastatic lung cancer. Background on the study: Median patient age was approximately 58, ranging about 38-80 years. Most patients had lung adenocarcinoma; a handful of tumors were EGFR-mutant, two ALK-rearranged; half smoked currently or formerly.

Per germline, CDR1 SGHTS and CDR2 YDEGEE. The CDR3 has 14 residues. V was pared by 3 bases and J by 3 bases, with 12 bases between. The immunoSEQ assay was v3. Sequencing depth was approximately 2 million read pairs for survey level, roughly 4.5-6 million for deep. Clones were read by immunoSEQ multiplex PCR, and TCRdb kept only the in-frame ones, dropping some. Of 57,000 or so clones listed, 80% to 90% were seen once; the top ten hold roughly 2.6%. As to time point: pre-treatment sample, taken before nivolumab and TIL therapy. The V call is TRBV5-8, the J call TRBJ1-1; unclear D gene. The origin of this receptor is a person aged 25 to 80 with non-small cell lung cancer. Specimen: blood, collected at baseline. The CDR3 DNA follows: TGTGCCAGCAGCTCCCCTGGGTTATACACTGAAGCTTTCTTT. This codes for CASSSPGLYTEAFF.